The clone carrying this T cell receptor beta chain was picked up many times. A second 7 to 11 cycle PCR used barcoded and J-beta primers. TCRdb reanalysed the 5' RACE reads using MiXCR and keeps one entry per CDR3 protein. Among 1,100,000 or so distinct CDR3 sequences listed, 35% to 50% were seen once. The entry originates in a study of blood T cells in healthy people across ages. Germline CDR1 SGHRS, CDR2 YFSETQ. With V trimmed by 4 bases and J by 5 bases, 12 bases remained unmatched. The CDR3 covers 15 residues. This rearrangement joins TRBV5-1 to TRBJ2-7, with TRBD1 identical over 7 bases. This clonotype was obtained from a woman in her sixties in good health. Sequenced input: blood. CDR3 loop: CASSQRQGTNHEQYF. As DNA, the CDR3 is TGCGCCAGCAGCCAAAGACAGGGTACGAATCACGAGCAGTACTTC.